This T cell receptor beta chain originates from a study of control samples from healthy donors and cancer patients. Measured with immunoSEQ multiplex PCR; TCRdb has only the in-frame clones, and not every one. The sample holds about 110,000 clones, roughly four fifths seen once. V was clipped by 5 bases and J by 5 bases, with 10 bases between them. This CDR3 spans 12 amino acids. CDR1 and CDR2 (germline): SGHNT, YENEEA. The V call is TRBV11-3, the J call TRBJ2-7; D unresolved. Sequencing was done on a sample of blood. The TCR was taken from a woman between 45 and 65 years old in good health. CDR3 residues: CASSVTRDEQYF. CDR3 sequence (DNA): TGTGCCAGCAGCGTCACAAGGGACGAGCAGTACTTC.